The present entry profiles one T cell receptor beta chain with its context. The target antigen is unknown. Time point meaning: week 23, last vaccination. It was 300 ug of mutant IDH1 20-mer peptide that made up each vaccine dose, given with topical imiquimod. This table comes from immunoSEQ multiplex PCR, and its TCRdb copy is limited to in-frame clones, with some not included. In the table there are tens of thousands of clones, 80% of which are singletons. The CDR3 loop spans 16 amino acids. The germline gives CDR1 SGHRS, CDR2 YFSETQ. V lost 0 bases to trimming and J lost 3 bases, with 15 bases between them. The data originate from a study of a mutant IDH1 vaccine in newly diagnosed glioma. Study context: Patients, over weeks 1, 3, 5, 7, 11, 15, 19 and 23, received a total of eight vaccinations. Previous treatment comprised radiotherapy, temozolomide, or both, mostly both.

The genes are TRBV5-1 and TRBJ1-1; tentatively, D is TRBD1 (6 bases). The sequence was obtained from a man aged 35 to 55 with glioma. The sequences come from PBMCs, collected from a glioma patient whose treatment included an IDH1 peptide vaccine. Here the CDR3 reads CASSLEGGRGDTEAFF. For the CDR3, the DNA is TGCGCCAGCAGCTTGGAGGGGGGAAGGGGGGACACTGAAGCTTTCTTT.